This TCR beta chain is drawn from a study of glioma-infiltrating T cells. Study-level results: Gliomas, especially low-grade, showed above-expected tissue-blood divergence; non-neoplastic patients showed below. Only very few CDR3 sequences appeared in both tissue and blood.

Only one count was recorded for this clonotype. As yet, its antigen is unknown. The iRepertoire nested amplicon-rescue multiplex PCR amplified TCR alpha and beta CDR3s from RNA. TCRdb ran MiXCR on the multiplex PCR reads and lists one entry per CDR3 protein. The data hold 100,000 to 150,000 distinct CDR3 sequences, with more than 20% observed a single time. The J segment lost 5 bases and the V segment lost 2 bases, leaving 10 bases of the junction unmatched. Germline V gene sequence: CDR1 SGDLS, CDR2 YYNGEE. The CDR3 is 16 residues long. Sequencing input: glioma tissue, nonneoplastic brain tissue, or PBMCs (not recorded which). The V gene is TRBV9, the J gene TRBJ2-5, with TRBD2 identical over 9 bases. This TCR came from a human donor with low-grade glioma or glioblastoma, undergoing nonglioma brain surgery, or in good health (not recorded which). The CDR3 loop reads CASSVSGGGGAETQYF. The CDR3 coding sequence is TGTGCCAGCAGCGTGTCCGGTGGCGGGGGGGCGGAGACCCAGTACTTC.